The T cell receptor (beta chain) described here comes from a study of blood T cell repertoires in COVID-19. Looking at the study overall: Sources were T cells, B-cell-depleted T cells, or PBMCs; the material itself was cDNA or gDNA.

Using immunoSEQ multiplex PCR, the repertoire was profiled, and TCRdb retains in-frame clones only, with some absent. The sample yields over 100,000 clones, approximately 88% seen once. This receptor was identified in a man aged 50 or older with acute or convalescent COVID-19. Sample: peripheral blood.

The CDR3 protein is CASTLRGTSGTGELFF. The CDR3 DNA reads TGCGCCAGCACCCTCCGGGGGACTAGCGGGACCGGGGAGCTGTTTTTT. The chain carries TRBV5-1 and TRBJ2-2, with TRBD2 identical over 12 bases. The CDR3 covers 16 residues. With 6 bases clipped from V and 5 bases from J, the junction kept 8 bases outside the gene matches. CDR1 is SGHRS and CDR2 is YFSETQ in the germline V gene.